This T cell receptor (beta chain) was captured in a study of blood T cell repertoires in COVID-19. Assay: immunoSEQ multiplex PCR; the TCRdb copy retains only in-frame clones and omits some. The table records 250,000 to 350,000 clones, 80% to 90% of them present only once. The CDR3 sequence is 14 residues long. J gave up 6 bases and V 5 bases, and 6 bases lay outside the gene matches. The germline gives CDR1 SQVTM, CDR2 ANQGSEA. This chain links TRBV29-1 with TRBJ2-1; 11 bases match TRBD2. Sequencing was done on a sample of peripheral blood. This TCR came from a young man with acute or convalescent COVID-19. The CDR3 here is CSVYSGRAINEQFF. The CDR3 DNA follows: TGCAGCGTTTATAGCGGGAGGGCCATCAATGAGCAGTTCTTC.